The 21 T cell receptor beta chains listed next were all sequenced from one sample in a study of shared clonotypes between healthy human individuals. Profiled with immunoSEQ multiplex PCR; TCRdb holds only in-frame clones, not every one. The sample records about 600,000 clones, more than 95% being singletons. The sample consisted of naive CD4+ T cells sorted from blood. Subset given: CD45RA+ positively selected. The receptors stem from a woman aged 25 to 39 in good health.

V usage is TRBV27 and J usage is TRBJ1-2, with unresolved D. This CDR3 has 12 residues. Trimming stripped 8 bases from V and 8 bases from J, with 15 bases between. Germline loops: CDR1 MNHEY, CDR2 SMNVEV (reference sequence). The CDR3 DNA reads TGTGCCAGCTTCCGACATCCTGGCGGCTACACCTTC. Its translation: CASFRHPGGYTF.

The genes are TRBV11-2 and TRBJ2-7; no clear D. The V and J ends lost 4 bases and 5 bases respectively, with 6 bases between them. This CDR3 contains 11 residues. CDR1 is SGHAT and CDR2 is FQNNGV in the germline V gene. The CDR3 is CASSSADEQYF. Here the CDR3 DNA reads TGTGCCAGCAGCTCGGCAGACGAGCAGTACTTC.

The chain is built from TRBV2 and TRBJ2-4, with 7 bases aligning to TRBD2. Germline V CDR1 and CDR2: SNHLY, FYNNEI. The V segment lost 3 bases and the J segment 0 bases; nucleotides outside the gene matches: 5. The CDR3 runs 16 residues. This chain's CDR3 is CASSELAVLAKNIQYF. For the CDR3, the DNA is TGTGCCAGCAGTGAGCTAGCGGTACTAGCCAAAAACATTCAGTACTTC.

The J gene is TRBJ2-5, the V gene TRBV28; perhaps TRBD2 as D (6 bases). The J call may be in error: the DNA end matches TRBJ2-7 better. This CDR3 has 12 amino acids. Germline-derived CDR1 and CDR2 are MDHEN and SYDVKM. The CDR3 region has the DNA TGTGCCAGCACAACTCCGGGGGACGAGCAGTACTTC. Translating gives CASTTPGDEQYF.

The chain carries TRBV6-7 and TRBJ2-2, with D perhaps matching TRBD2 (6 bases). TRBV6-7 is identified as an open reading frame with a role that is uncertain. Trimming removed 6 bases from V and 2 bases from J, with 13 bases in between. The CDR3 is made up of 15 amino acids. The CDR3 sequence is CASRGGLFNTGELFF. CDR3 DNA: TGTGCCAGCAGGGGGGGACTGTTCAACACCGGGGAGCTGTTTTTT.

J is TRBJ1-1 and V is TRBV6-5; no clear D gene. The CDR3 totals 14 residues. V dropped 6 bases and J dropped 0 bases, with 11 bases sitting between them. Per the germline V gene, CDR1 is MNHEY and CDR2 is SVGAGI. The CDR3 is CASRAVSMNTEAFF. For the CDR3, the DNA is TGTGCCAGCAGGGCAGTTAGCATGAACACTGAAGCTTTCTTT.

This chain connects TRBV10-3 to TRBJ2-3; D remains unclear. V lost 2 bases, J lost 0 bases, and 9 bases lay in between. Germline lookup yields CDR1 ENHRY and CDR2 SYGVKD. There are 15 residues in the CDR3. CDR3 region: CAISESKGSTDTQYF. The CDR3 DNA is TGTGCCATCAGTGAGAGTAAAGGGAGCACAGATACGCAGTATTTT.

This chain uses TRBV10-3 with TRBJ2-2; 8 bases are shared with TRBD1. Losses at the gene ends were 8 bases for V and 5 bases for J; bases not matched to a gene: 4. Germline V gives CDR1 ENHRY, CDR2 SYGVKD. The CDR3 runs to 13 residues. Here the CDR3 reads CAIGYRGTGELFF. The CDR3 region has the DNA TGTGCCATCGGGTACAGGGGGACCGGGGAGCTGTTTTTT.

The CDR3 nucleotides read TGCGCCAGCAGCTTGGGGGTAGCCCTCCACTCTGGGGCCAACGTCCTGACTTTC. Its protein product is CASSLGVALHSGANVLTF. J is TRBJ2-6 and V is TRBV5-1; unclear D gene. From germline, CDR1 is SGHRS and CDR2 YFSETQ. This CDR3 is built from 18 residues. The V and J ends lost 0 bases and 0 bases respectively, with 13 bases between them.

This chain joins TRBV28 and TRBJ2-4; 8 nucleotides line up with TRBD1. This CDR3 is 16 amino acids long. The germline CDR1 and CDR2 sequences are MDHEN and SYDVKM. V was pared by 5 bases and J by 4 bases, with 10 bases of the junction left unmatched. This CDR3 is CASSGQGGLGKNIQYF. The CDR3, as DNA: TGTGCCAGCAGTGGACAGGGAGGCCTCGGAAAAAACATTCAGTACTTC. The full variable domain, its missing parts supplied by reference TRBV28 and TRBJ2-4, is DVKVTQSSRYLVKRTGEKVFLECVQDMDHENMFWYRQDPGLGLRLIYFSYDVKMKEKGDIPEGYSVSREKKERFSLILESASTNQTSMYLCASSGQGGLGKNIQYFGAGTRLSVL.

The chain has TRBV12-5 and TRBJ2-7, with D perhaps matching TRBD2 (5 bases). The germline gives CDR1 LGHNT, CDR2 FRNRAP. The V and J ends lost 0 bases and 2 bases respectively, with 14 bases between them. CDR3 length: 16 residues. As DNA, the CDR3 is TGTGCTAGTGGTTTGGTATGGGCGGGCGTAGCCTACGAGCAGTACTTC. Translating it yields CASGLVWAGVAYEQYF.

Note on this clone: Other DNA sequences in the same sample also yield this CDR3. This sequence joins TRBV5-1 and TRBJ1-1; 11 bases fit TRBD1. Germline CDR1 and CDR2: SGHRS and YFSETQ. The V gene end was trimmed by 4 bases and the J gene end by 4 bases; junction bases not matched to a gene: 3. CDR3 length: 14 amino acids. The CDR3 DNA sequence: TGCGCCAGCAGCCCCGGGACAGGGGGCACTGAAGCTTTCTTT. This codes for CASSPGTGGTEAFF.

The V and J genes are TRBV7-3 and TRBJ2-2; maybe TRBD2 (5 bases). Germline values: CDR1 SGHTA, CDR2 FQGTGA. There are 18 residues in the CDR3. Deletions cut 1 base from V and 6 bases from J, with 21 bases between. This CDR3 reads CASSLRGSVLESAGELFF. As DNA, the CDR3 is TGTGCCAGCAGCTTAAGGGGTAGTGTACTAGAAAGTGCCGGGGAGCTGTTTTTT.

Of note for this clone: The same CDR3 can be traced to other DNA sequences in this sample. The chain links TRBV28 to TRBJ2-7; D ambiguous. The CDR3 runs to 12 residues. Between the trimmed V and J ends, which lost 2 bases and 4 bases, there was a span of 6 bases. Germline lookup yields CDR1 MDHEN and CDR2 SYDVKM. This CDR3 is CASSLGAYEQYF. In DNA, the CDR3 is TGTGCCAGCAGTTTAGGAGCATACGAGCAGTACTTC.

A single count supports this clone. This chain uses TRBV19 with TRBJ2-2; D not certain. The CDR3 contains 15 residues. V lost 2 bases and J lost 0, with 7 bases in between. Germline V CDR1 and CDR2: LNHDA, SQIVND (reference sequence). The CDR3, as DNA: TGTGCCAGTAGTATAAGCGTAGCGAACACCGGGGAGCTGTTTTTT. It specifies CASSISVANTGELFF.

The CDR3 region is CASRGDRGYSPLHF. The CDR3 DNA reads as TGCGCCAGCAGGGGCGACAGGGGATATTCACCCCTCCACTTT. The chain has TRBV10-2 and TRBJ1-6; 8 bases are shared with TRBD1. Trimming took 6 bases from V and 8 from J; bases not matched to a gene: 6. Germline CDR1 WSHSY, CDR2 SAAADI. The CDR3 length is 14 residues.

As for this clone: Other DNA sequences in the sample encode the same CDR3. The V call is TRBV7-6, the J call TRBJ1-1; D is uncertain. The ends were cut back, 0 bases at V and 1 base at J, with 6 bases in the middle. Germline CDR1 and CDR2: SGHVS and FNYEAQ. The CDR3 extends over 14 amino acids. Here the CDR3 DNA reads TGTGCCAGCAGCTTAGCGGGAGGGAACACTGAAGCTTTCTTT. This sequence encodes CASSLAGGNTEAFF.

The rearrangement links TRBV28 to TRBJ2-7; D call uncertain. Germline CDR1 reads MDHEN; CDR2 reads SYDVKM. The CDR3 contains 9 residues. Trimming left V 11 bases short and J 3 bases short, with 5 bases between. CDR3 in DNA: TGTGCCCGTCTCTACGAGCAGTACTTC. Translating it yields CARLYEQYF.

This chain connects TRBV27 to TRBJ1-4, with a tentative D call TRBD1 (6 bases). Trimming removed 0 bases from V and 8 bases from J, with 13 bases in between. This CDR3 comprises 15 residues. CDR1 is MNHEY and CDR2 is SMNVEV in the germline V gene (reference sequence). CDR3 region: CASSLSFQGWEKLFF. For the CDR3, the DNA is TGTGCCAGCAGTTTATCGTTCCAGGGGTGGGAAAAACTGTTTTTT.

On this clone itself: This CDR3 is also generated by other DNA sequences in the sample. The chain is built from TRBV6-5 and TRBJ1-2; 7 bases are a match to TRBD1. The J segment lost 6 bases and the V segment lost 6 bases, leaving 4 bases of the junction unmatched. The CDR3 is 12 residues long. Germline assignment: CDR1 MNHEY and CDR2 SVGAGI. The CDR3 nucleotides are TGTGCCAGCAGCCCCGGGACAGATGGCTACACCTTC. It translates to CASSPGTDGYTF.

The gene calls are TRBV28 and TRBJ2-3; D is tentatively TRBD1 or TRBD2 (6 bases each). This CDR3 spans 16 amino acids. Trimming pared 3 bases from V and 4 bases from J, leaving 17 bases between. Germline V CDR1 and CDR2: MDHEN, SYDVKM. The CDR3 bases are TGTGCCAGCAGTTTTGTGGGGGGCGCCCGGGCAGATACGCAGTATTTT. As protein: CASSFVGGARADTQYF.